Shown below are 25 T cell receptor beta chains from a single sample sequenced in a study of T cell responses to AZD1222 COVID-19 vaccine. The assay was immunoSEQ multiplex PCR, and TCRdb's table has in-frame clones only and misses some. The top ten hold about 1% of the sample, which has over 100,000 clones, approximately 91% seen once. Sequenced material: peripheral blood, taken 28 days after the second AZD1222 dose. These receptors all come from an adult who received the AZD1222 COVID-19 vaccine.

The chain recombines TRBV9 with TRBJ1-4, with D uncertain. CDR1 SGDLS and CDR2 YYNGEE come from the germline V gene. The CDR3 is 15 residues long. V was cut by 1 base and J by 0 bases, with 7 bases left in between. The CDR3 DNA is TGTGCCAGCAGCGTATCGGCAGCAACTAATGAAAAACTGTTTTTT. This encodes CASSVSAATNEKLFF.

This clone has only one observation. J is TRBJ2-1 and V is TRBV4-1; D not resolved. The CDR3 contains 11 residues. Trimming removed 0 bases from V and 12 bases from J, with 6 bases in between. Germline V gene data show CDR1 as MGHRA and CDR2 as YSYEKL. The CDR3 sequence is CASSQDEVQFF. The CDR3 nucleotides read TGCGCCAGCAGCCAAGATGAAGTGCAGTTCTTC.

The CDR3 nucleotides are TGCGCCAGCAGCTTTGAGCTCGCGGGGGCCACTGAAGCTTTCTTT. It encodes CASSFELAGATEAFF. The chain links TRBV5-1 to TRBJ1-1, with a possible D match to TRBD1 (6 bases). The CDR3 is 15 residues long. In germline, CDR1 is SGHRS, CDR2 YFSETQ. The V end was cut by 2 bases, the J end by 4 bases, with 15 bases between.

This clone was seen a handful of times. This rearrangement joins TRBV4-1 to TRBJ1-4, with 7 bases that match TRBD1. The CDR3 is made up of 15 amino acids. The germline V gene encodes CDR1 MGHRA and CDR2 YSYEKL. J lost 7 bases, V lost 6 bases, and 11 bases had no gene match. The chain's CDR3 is CASSRGGQQSEKLFF. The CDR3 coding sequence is TGCGCCAGCAGTCGTGGGGGACAGCAGAGTGAAAAACTGTTTTTT.

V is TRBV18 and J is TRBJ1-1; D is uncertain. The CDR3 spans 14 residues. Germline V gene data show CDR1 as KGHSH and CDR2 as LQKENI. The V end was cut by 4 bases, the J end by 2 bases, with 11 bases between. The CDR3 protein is CASSLTESNTEAFF. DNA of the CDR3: TGTGCCAGCTCACTCACAGAGAGTAACACTGAAGCTTTCTTT.

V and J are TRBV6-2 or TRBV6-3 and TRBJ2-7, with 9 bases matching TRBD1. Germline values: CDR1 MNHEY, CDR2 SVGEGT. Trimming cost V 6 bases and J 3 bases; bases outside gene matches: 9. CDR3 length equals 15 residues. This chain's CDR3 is CASSPRDRDDYEQYF. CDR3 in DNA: TGTGCCAGCAGCCCCAGGGACAGGGATGACTACGAGCAGTACTTC.

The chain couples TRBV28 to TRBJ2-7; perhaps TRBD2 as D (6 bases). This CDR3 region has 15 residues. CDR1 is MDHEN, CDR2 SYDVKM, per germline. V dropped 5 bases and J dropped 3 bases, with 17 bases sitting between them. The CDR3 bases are TGTGCCAGCAGTCCTCGAGGAGCGGGCCACTACGAGCAGTACTTC. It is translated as CASSPRGAGHYEQYF.

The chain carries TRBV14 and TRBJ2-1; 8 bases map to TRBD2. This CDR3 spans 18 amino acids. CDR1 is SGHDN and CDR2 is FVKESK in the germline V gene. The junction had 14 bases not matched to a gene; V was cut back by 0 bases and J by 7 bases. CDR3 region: CASSQDLGSGKVLNEQFF. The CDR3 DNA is TGTGCCAGCAGCCAAGATCTTGGTAGCGGGAAGGTTTTGAATGAGCAGTTCTTC. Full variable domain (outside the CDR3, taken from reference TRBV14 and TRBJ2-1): EAGVTQFPSHSVIEKGQTVTLRCDPISGHDNLYWYRRVMGKEIKFLLHFVKESKQDESGMPNNRFLAERTGGTYSTLKVQPAELEDSGVYFCASSQDLGSGKVLNEQFFGPGTRLTVL.

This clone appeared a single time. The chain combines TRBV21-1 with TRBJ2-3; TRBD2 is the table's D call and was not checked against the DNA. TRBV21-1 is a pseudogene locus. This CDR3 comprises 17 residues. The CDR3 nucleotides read TGTGCCAGCAGCAAAGGCCCCCTTAGCGGGAGAACAGATACGCAGTATTTT. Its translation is CASSKGPLSGRTDTQYF.

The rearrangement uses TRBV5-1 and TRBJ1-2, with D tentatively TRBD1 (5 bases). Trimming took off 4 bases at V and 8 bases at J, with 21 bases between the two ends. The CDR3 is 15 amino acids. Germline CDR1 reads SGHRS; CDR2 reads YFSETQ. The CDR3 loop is CASSPDTGSGLGYTF. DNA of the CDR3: TGCGCCAGCAGCCCAGATACAGGTTCGGGGCTGGGCTACACCTTC. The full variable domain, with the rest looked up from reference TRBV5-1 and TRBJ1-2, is KAGVTQTPRYLIKTRGQQVTLSCSPISGHRSVSWYQQTPGQGLQFLFEYFSETQRNKGNFPGRFSGRQFSNSRSEMNVSTLELGDSALYLCASSPDTGSGLGYTFGSGTRLTVV.

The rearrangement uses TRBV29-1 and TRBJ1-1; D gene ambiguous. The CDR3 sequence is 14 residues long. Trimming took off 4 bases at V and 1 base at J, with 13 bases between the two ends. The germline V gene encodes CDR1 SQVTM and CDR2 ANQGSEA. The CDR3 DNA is TGCAGCGTTGTTGCATCAGTATGGAACACTGAAGCTTTCTTT. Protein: CSVVASVWNTEAFF.

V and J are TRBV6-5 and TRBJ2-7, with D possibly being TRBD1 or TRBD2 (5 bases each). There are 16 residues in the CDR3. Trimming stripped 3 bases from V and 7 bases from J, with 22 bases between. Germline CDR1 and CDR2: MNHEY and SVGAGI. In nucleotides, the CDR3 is TGTGCCAGCAGTTATTTAAAAGGGGACGCCCCGGGGGAGCAGTACTTC. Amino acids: CASSYLKGDAPGEQYF.

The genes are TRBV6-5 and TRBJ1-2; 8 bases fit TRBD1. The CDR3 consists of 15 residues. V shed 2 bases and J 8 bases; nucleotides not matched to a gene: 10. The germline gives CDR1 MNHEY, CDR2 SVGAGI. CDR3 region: CASSYTTRGQEGYTF. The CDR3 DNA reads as TGTGCCAGCAGTTACACTACTCGGGGACAGGAGGGCTACACCTTC.

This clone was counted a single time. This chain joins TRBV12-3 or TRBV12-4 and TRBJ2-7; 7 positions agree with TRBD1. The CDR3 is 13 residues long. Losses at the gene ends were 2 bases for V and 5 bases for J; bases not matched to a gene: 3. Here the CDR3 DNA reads TGTGCCAGCAGTTTACAGGGGGTGGACGAGCAGTACTTC. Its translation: CASSLQGVDEQYF.

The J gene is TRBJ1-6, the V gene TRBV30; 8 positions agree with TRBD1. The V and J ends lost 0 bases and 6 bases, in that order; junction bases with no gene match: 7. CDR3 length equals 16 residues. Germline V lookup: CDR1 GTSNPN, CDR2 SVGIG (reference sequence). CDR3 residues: CAWSVHRGQVNSPLHF. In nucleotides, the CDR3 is TGTGCCTGGAGTGTACACCGGGGACAGGTTAATTCACCCCTCCACTTT.

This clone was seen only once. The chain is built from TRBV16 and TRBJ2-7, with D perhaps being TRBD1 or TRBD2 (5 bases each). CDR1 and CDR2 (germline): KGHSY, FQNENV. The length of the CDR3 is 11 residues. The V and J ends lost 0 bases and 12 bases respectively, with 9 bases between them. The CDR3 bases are TGTGCCAGCAGCCAATCAGAGGGGCTGTACTTC. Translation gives CASSQSEGLYF.

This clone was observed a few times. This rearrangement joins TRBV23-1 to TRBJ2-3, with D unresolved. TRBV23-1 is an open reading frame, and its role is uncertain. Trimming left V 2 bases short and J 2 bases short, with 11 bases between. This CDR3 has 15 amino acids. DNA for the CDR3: TGCGCCAGCAGTCAAGTGGTCAAATCCACAGATACGCAGTATTTT. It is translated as CASSQVVKSTDTQYF.

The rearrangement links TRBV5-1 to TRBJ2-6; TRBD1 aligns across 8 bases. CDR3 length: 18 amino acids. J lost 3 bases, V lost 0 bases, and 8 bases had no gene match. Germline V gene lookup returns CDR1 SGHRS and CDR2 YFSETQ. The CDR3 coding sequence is TGCGCCAGCAGCTTGGCCCTTTTACAGGGGGATGGGGCCAACGTCCTGACTTTC. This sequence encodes CASSLALLQGDGANVLTF.

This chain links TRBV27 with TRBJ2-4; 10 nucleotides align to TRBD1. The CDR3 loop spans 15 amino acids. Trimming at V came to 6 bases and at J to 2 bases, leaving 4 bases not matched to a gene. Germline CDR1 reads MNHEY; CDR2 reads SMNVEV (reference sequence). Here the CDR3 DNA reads TGTGCCAGCAGCGGACAGGGGGAGACCAAAAACATTCAGTACTTC. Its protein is CASSGQGETKNIQYF.

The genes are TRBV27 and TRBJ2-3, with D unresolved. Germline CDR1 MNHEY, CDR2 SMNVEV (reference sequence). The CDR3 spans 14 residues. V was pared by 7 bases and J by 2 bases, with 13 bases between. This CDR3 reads CASTTPVPTDTQYF. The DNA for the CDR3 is TGTGCCAGCACCACCCCAGTCCCCACAGATACGCAGTATTTT.

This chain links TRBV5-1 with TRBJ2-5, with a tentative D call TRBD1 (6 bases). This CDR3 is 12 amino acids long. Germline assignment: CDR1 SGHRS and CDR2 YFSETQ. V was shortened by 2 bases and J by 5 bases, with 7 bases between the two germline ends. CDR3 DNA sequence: TGCGCCAGCAGCTTAACAGGGGAGACCCAGTACTTC. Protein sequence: CASSLTGETQYF.

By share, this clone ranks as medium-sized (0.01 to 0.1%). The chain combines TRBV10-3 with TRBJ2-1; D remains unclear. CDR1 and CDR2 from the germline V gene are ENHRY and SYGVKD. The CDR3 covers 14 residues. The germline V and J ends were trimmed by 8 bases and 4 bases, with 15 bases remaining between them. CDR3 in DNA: TGTGCCATCGGAGACGAGGAATCGTACAATGAGCAGTTCTTC. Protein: CAIGDEESYNEQFF.

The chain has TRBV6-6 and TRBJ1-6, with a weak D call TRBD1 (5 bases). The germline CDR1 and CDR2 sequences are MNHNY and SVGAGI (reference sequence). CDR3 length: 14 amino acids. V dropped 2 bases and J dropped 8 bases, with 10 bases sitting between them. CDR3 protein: CASSYMGGDSPLHF. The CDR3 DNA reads TGTGCCAGCAGTTACATGGGAGGGGATTCACCCCTCCACTTT.

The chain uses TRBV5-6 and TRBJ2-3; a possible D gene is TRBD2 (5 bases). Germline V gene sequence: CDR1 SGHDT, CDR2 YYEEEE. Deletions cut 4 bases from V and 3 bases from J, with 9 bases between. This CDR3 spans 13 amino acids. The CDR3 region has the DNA TGTGCCAGCAGCGCGGGTCGTACAGATACGCAGTATTTT. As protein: CASSAGRTDTQYF.

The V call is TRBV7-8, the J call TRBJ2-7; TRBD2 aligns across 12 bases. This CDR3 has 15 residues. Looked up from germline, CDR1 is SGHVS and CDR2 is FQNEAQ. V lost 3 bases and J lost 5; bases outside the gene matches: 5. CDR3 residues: CASSFRLAGVHEQYF. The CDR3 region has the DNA TGTGCCAGCAGCTTCCGACTAGCGGGAGTCCACGAGCAGTACTTC.